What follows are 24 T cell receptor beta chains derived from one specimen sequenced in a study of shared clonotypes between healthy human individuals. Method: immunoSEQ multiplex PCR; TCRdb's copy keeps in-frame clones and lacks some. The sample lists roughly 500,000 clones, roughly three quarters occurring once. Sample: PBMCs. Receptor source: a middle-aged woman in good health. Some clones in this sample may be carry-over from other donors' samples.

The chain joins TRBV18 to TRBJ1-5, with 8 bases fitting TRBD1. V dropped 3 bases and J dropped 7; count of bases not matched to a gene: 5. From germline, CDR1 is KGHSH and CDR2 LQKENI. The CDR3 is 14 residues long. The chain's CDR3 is CASSPGTGGQPQHF. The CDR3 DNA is TGTGCCAGCTCACCGGGGACAGGCGGACAGCCCCAGCATTTT.

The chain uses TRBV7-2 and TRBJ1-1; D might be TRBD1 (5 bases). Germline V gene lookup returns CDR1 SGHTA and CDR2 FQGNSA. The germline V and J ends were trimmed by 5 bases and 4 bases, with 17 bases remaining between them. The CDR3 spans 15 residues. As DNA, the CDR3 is TGTGCCAGCAGCCCCAACGGAGGGGCGGGCACTGAAGCTTTCTTT. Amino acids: CASSPNGGAGTEAFF.

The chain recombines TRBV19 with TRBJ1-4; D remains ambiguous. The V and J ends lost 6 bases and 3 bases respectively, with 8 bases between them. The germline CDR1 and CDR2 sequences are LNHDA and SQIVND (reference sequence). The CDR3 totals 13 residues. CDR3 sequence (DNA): TGTGCCAGTAGAACTGACCCTAATGAAAAACTGTTTTTT. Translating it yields CASRTDPNEKLFF.

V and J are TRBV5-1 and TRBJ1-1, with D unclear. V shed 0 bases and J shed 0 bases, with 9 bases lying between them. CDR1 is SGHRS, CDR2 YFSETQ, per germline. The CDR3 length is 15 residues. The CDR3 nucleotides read TGCGCCAGCAGCTTGGCAGGTCCGATGAACACTGAAGCTTTCTTT. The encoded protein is CASSLAGPMNTEAFF.

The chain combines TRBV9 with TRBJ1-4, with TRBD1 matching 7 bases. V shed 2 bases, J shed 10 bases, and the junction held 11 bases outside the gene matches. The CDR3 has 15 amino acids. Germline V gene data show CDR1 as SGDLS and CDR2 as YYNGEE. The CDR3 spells CASSVLGDSTGKLFF. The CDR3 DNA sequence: TGTGCCAGCAGCGTTCTCGGGGACAGCACGGGAAAACTGTTTTTT.

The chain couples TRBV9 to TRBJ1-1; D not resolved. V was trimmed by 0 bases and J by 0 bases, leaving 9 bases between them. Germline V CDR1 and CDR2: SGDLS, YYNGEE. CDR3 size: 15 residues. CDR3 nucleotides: TGTGCCAGCAGCGTAGGCCACACAGTGAACACTGAAGCTTTCTTT. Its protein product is CASSVGHTVNTEAFF.

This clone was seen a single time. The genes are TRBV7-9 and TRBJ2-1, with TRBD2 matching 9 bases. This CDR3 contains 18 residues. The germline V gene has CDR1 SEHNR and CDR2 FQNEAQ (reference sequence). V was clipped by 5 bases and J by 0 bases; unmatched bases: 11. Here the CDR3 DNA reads TGTGCCAGCAGCCTGATCAATAGCGGGGGACTCTCCTACAATGAGCAGTTCTTC. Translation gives CASSLINSGGLSYNEQFF.

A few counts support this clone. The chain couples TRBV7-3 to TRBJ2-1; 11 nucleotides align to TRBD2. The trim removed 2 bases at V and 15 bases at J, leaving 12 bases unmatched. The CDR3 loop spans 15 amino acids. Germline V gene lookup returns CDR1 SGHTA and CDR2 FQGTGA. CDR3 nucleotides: TGTGCCAGCAGCTTACGCCCTGAACTAGCGGGAGACTTGTTCTTC. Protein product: CASSLRPELAGDLFF.

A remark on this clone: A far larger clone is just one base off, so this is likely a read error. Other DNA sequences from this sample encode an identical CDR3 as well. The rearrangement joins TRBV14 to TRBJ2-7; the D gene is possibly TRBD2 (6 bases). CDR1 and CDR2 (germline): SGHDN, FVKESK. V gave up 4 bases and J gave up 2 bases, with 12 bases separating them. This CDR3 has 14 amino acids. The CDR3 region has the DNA TGTGCCAGCAGCCCCAGGACTAACCCCTACGAGCAGTACTTC. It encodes CASSPRTNPYEQYF.

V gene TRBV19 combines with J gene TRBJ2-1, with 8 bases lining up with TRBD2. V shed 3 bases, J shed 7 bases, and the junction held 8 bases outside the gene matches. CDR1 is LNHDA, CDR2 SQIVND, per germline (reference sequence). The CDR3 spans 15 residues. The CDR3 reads CASSIPGLVSNEQFF. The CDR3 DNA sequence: TGTGCCAGTAGTATTCCGGGACTAGTCTCTAATGAGCAGTTCTTC.

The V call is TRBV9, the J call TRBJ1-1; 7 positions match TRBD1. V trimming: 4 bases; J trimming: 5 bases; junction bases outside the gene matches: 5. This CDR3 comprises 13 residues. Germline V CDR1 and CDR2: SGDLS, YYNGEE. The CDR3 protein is CASSKMTGTEAFF. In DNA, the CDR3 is TGTGCCAGCAGCAAGATGACAGGGACTGAAGCTTTCTTT.

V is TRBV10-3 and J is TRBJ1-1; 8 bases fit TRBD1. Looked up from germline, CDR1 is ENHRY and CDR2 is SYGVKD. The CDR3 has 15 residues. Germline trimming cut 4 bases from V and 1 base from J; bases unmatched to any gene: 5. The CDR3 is CAISGQGRGNTEAFF. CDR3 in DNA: TGTGCCATCAGTGGACAGGGGCGAGGGAACACTGAAGCTTTCTTT.

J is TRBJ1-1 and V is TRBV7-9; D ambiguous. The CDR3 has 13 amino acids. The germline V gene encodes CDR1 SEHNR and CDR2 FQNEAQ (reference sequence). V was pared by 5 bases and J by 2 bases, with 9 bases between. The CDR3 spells CASSVRVNTEAFF. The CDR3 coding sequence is TGTGCCAGCAGCGTCAGAGTTAACACTGAAGCTTTCTTT.

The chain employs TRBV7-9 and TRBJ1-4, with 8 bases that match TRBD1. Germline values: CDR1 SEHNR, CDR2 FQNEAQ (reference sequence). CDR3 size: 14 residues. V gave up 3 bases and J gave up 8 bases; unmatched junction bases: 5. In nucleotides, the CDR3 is TGTGCCAGCAGCTTTGGACAGGGTAGGGAAAAACTGTTTTTT. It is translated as CASSFGQGREKLFF.

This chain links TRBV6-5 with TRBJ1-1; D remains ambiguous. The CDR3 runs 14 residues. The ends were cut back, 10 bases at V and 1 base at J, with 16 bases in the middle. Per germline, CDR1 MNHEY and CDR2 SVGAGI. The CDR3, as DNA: TGTGCCATCCAGAAGACGGGGAGGAACACTGAAGCTTTCTTT. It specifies CAIQKTGRNTEAFF.

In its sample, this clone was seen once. The CDR3 sequence is CASSWGQVTNTGELFF. DNA for the CDR3: TGTGCCAGCAGCTGGGGACAGGTTACCAACACCGGGGAGCTGTTTTTT. This chain links TRBV5-4 with TRBJ2-2; TRBD1 matches 8 bases. J lost 2 bases, V lost 3 bases, and 6 bases had no gene match. The germline V gene encodes CDR1 SGHNT and CDR2 YYREEE (reference sequence). The CDR3 runs to 16 residues.

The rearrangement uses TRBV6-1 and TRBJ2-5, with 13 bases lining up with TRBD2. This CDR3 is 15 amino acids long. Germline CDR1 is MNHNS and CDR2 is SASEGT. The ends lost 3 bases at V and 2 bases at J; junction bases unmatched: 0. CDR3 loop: CASSETSGRQETQYF. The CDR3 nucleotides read TGTGCCAGCAGTGAGACTAGCGGGAGGCAAGAGACCCAGTACTTC.

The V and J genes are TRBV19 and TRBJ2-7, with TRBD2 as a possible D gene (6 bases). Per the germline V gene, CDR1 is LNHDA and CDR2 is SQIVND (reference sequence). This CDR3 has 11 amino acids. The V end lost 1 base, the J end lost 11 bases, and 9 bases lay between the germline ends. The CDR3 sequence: CASSIAGVEYF. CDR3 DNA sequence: TGTGCCAGTAGTATAGCGGGAGTCGAGTACTTC.

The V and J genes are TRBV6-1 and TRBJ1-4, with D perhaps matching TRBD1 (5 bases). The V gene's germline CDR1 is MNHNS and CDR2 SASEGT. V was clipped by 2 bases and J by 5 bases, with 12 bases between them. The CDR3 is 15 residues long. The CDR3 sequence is CASSESWGGNEKLFF. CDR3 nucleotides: TGTGCCAGCAGTGAAAGCTGGGGGGGAAATGAAAAACTGTTTTTT.

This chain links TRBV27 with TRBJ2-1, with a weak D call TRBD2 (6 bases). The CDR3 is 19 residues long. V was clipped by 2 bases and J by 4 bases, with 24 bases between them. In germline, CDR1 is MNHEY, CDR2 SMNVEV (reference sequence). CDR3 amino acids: CASSLPLRDSRGDYNEQFF. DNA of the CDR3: TGTGCCAGCAGTTTACCCCTCAGGGACTCTAGAGGGGATTACAATGAGCAGTTCTTC.

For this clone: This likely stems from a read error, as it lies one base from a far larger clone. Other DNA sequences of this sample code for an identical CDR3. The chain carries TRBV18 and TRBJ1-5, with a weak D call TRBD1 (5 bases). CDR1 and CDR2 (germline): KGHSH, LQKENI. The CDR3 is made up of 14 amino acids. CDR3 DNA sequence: TGTGCCAGCTCGCCACCGGGGGGGAATCAGCCCCAGCATTTT. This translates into CASSPPGGNQPQHF.

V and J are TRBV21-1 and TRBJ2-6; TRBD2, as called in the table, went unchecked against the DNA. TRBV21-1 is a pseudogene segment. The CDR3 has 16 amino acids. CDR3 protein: CASSKARGSGANVLTF. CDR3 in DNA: TGTGCCAGCAGCAAAGCGCGAGGTTCAGGGGCCAACGTCCTGACTTTC.

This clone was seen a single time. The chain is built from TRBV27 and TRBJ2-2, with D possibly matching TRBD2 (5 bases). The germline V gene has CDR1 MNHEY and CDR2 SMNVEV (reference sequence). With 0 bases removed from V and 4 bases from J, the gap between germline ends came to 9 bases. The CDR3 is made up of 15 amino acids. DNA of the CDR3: TGTGCCAGCAGTTTATCCTTCGGGATCACCGGGGAGCTGTTTTTT. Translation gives CASSLSFGITGELFF.

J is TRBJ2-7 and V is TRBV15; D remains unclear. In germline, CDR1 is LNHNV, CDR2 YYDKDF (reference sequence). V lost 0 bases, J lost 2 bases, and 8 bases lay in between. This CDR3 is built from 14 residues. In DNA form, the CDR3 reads TGTGCCACCAGCAGAGACAAGGGTCCCTACGAGCAGTACTTC. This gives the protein CATSRDKGPYEQYF. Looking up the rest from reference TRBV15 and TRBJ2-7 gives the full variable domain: DAMVIQNPRYQVTQFGKPVTLSCSQTLNHNVMYWYQQKSSQAPKLLFHYYDKDFNNEADTPDNFQSRRPNTSFCFLDIRSPGLGDTAMYLCATSRDKGPYEQYFGPGTRLTVT.